Reported below is one T cell receptor beta chain. What this receptor recognizes is not known. Base quality data are lacking; no much larger clone is found one base away. Between the V and J ends, shortened by 6 bases and 7 bases respectively, the junction contains 21 bases. In the germline V gene (reference sequence), CDR1 corresponds to LGHDT and CDR2 to YNNKEL. The cysteine opens and the phenylalanine closes a CDR3 of 16 amino acids. Of the read, only the CDR3 DNA is kept; its 48 bases are in frame from base 1. In the prospective study, participants were about 18 to 100 years old, resided in about two dozen geographic areas of the United States, and were enrolled through a virtual design. To assign participants to cohorts, the prospective study relied on clinical history that participants themselves reported in a screening survey and a study questionnaire. Recovered participants in ImmuneRACE Cohort 3 were defined by two consecutive negative NP/OP PCR tests, clearance by a healthcare professional, or resolution of symptoms. Each participant in the prospective study had whole blood, serum and a nasopharyngeal or oropharyngeal swab collected by mobile phlebotomists. Prospective study participants could optionally give additional blood draws and questionnaires over an approximately two-month period. Prospective study blood samples were shipped either frozen or at room temperature before DNA extraction.

The data were obtained in a study of blood T cell repertoires in COVID-19 (dated by TCRdb to the early 2020s). In terms of the full investigation: The collaborator samples originated in the United States, Italy and Spain and spanned the acute and convalescent phases of COVID-19. Subjects who had been exposed to COVID-19, were actively infected with it, or had recovered from it provided the deeply sampled blood TCRbeta repertoires that made up the dataset. The prospective study material was composed of cDNA or gDNA derived from T cells, B-cell-depleted T cells, or PBMCs. A freely available public database, intended as a resource for researchers studying the immune response to SARS-CoV-2, is where the repertoires were released. Where HLA class I and class II types were available, the types were taken from metadata supplied by the sample provider, not from assay-based typing. The samples were drawn from two sources: the first 160 participants of the ongoing ImmuneRACE study, and 1,000 to 1,500 subjects contributed by 6 global collaborators. The sample metadata nearly always contained a de-identified subject ID, COVID-19 status, age in years and sex.

TCRbeta CDR3 regions were amplified from genomic DNA using the immunoSEQ Assay, a bias-controlled multiplex PCR. The paper's data handling went like this. Nucleated cell counts per sample were estimated from amplification of reference gene primers within the assay. To quantify the absolute abundance of each unique TCRbeta CDR3 rearrangement, sequence reads were collapsed and filtered. For each sample, productive Simpson clonality was calculated as the square root of Simpson's diversity index across productive rearrangements. TCRdb provides this immuneACCESS table in a form limited to in-frame rearrangements. Some clones are lacking; in checked studies, under half of them reflect an unresolved V gene, and why the rest are absent is not known. The V and J calls and clone size are taken from that table; D and trimming were inferred from the DNA. In all, the sample holds under 150,000 clones, and 85% of those were seen once. The ten largest clones capture roughly 6.4% of the sample.

Summary of the overall study and its limitations: Clinical and demographic metadata were provided uncurated, with the amount varying by source and participant.

This receptor was identified in a woman aged 35 to 49 who had recovered from COVID-19. The sample comprised PBMCs or T cells enriched from blood (not recorded which). This receptor chain uses TRBV3-1 (or the pseudogene TRBV3-2) and TRBJ1-4; the D gene assignment is ambiguous. CDR3 region: CASSFAALEGSEKLFF. The nucleotide sequence reads as follows: TGTGCCAGCAGTTTCGCGGCCCTGGAGGGAAGTGAAAAACTGTTTTTT.